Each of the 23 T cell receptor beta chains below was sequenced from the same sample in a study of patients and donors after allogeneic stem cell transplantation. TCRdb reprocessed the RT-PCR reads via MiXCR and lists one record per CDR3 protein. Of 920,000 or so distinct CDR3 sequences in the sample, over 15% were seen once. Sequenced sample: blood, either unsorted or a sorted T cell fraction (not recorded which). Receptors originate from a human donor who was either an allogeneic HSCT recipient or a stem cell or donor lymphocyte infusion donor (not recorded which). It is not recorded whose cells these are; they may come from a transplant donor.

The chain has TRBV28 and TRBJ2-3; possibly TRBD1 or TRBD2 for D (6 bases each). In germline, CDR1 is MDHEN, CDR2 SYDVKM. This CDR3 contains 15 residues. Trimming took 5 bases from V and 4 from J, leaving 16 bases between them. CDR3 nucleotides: TGTGCCAGCAGTAGAGGGGGGCAGGGTCCAGATACGCAGTATTTT. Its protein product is CASSRGGQGPDTQYF.

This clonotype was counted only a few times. CDR3 sequence reads: CASSLGDRESEKLFF. CDR3 coding DNA: TGTGCCAGCAGTTTGGGGGACAGGGAGAGTGAAAAACTGTTTTTT. The chain combines TRBV12-3 or TRBV12-4 with TRBJ1-4; TRBD1 aligns across 9 bases. Trimming removed 3 bases from V and 7 bases from J; junction bases left unmatched: 6. The CDR3 extends over 15 amino acids.

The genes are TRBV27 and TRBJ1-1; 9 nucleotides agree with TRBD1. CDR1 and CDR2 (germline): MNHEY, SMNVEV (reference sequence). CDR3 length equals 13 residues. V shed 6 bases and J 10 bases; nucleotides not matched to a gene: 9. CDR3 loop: CASRAGQGKAAFF. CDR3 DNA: TGTGCCAGCAGGGCGGGACAGGGAAAGGCAGCTTTCTTT.

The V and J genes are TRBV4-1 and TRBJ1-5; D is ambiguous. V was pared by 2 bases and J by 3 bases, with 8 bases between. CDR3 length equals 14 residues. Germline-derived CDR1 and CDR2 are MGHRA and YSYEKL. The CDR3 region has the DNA TGCGCCAGCAGCCAATTTGCCATCAATCAGCCCCAGCATTTT. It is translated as CASSQFAINQPQHF.

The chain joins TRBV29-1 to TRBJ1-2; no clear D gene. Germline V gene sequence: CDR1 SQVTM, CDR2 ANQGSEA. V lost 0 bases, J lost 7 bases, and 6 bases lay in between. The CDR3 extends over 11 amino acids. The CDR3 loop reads CSVEEGPGYTF. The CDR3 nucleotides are TGCAGCGTTGAAGAAGGTCCTGGCTACACCTTC. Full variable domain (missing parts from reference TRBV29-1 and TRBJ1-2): SAVISQKPSRDICQRGTSLTIQCQVDSQVTMMFWYRQQPGQSLTLIATANQGSEATYESGFVIDKFPISRPNLTFSTLTVSNMSPEDSSIYLCSVEEGPGYTFGSGTRLTVV.

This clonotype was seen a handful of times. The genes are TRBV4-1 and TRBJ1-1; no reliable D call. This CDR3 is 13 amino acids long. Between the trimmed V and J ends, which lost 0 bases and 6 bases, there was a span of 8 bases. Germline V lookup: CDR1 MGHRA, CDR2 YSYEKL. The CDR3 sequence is CASSQDLAPEAFF. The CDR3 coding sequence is TGCGCCAGCAGCCAAGATTTAGCCCCTGAAGCTTTCTTT.

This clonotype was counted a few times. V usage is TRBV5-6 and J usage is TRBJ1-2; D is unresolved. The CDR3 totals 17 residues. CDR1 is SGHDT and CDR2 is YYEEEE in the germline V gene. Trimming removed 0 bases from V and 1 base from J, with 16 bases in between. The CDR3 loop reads CASSLVRHQLYNYGYTF. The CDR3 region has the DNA TGTGCCAGCAGCTTGGTTAGACACCAACTATATAACTATGGCTACACCTTC.

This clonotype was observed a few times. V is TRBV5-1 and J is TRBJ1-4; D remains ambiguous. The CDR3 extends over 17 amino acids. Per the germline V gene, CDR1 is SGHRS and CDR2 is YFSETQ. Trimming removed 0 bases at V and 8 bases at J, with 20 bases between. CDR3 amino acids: CASSLEGEATMPEKLFF. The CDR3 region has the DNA TGCGCCAGCAGCTTGGAAGGTGAGGCGACGATGCCCGAAAAACTGTTTTTT.

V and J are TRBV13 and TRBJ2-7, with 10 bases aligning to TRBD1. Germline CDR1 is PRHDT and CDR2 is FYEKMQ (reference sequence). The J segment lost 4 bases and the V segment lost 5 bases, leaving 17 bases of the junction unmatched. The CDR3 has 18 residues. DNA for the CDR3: TGTGCCAGCAGCAACCGGGACAGGGGCTTCGAAGGTCCTTACGAGCAGTACTTC. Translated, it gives CASSNRDRGFEGPYEQYF.

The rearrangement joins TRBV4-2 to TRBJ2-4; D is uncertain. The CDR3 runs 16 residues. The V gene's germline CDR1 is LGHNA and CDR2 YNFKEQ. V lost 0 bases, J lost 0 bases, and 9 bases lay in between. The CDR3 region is CASSQDSTTAKNIQYF. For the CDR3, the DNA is TGTGCCAGCAGCCAAGACAGTACCACAGCCAAAAACATTCAGTACTTC.

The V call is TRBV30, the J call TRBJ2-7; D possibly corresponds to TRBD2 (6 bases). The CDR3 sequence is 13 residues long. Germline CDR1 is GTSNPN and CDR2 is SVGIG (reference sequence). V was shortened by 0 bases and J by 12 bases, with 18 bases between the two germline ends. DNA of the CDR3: TGTGCCTGGAGTGTACCTCCTAGCGCCCGCCCGTACTTC. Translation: CAWSVPPSARPYF.

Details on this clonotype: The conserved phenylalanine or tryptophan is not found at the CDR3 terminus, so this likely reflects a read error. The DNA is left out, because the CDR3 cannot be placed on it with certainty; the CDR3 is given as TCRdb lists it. The CDR3 protein is CASSLIAPG. This chain joins TRBV5-1 and TRBJ2-1; TRBD1, as called in the table, went unchecked against the DNA. From its first to its last residue, the CDR3 has 9 amino acids. CDR1 and CDR2 (germline): SGHRS, YFSETQ.

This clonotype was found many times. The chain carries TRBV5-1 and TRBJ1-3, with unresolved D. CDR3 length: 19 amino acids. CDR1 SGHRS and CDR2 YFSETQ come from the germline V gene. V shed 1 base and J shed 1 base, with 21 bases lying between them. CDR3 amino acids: CASSLPRREGSTSGNTIYF. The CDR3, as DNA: TGCGCCAGCAGCTTGCCCCGGCGAGAGGGTTCGACGTCTGGAAACACCATATATTTT.

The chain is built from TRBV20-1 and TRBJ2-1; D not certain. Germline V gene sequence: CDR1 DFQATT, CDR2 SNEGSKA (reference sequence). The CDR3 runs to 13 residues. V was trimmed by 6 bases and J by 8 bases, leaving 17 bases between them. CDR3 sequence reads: CSAKGGSPDEQFF. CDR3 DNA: TGCAGTGCAAAGGGCGGCAGCCCCGATGAGCAGTTCTTC.

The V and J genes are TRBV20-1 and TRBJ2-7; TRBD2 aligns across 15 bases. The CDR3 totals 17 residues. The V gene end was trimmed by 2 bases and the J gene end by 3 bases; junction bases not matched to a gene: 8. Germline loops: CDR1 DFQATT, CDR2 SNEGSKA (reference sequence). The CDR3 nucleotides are TGCAGTGCTAGACCTATAGGACTAGCGGGAGGGAACTACGAGCAGTACTTC. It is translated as CSARPIGLAGGNYEQYF.

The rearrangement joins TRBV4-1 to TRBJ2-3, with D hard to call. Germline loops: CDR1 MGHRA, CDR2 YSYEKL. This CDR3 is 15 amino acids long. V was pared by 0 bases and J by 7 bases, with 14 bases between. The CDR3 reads CASSQEGLKTNTQYF. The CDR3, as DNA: TGCGCCAGCAGCCAAGAAGGCCTTAAAACGAATACGCAGTATTTT.

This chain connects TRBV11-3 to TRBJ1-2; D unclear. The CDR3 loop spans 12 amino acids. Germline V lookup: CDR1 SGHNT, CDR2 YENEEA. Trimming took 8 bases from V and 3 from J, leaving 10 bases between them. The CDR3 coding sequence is TGTGCCAGCTCCGACCACTACTATGGCTACACCTTC. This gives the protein CASSDHYYGYTF.

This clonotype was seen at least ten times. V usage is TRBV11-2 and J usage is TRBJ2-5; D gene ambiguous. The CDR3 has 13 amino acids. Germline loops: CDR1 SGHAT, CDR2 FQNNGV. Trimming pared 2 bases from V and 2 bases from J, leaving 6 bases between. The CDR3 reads CASSLFGQETQYF. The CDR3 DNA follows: TGTGCCAGCAGCTTATTTGGTCAAGAGACCCAGTACTTC.

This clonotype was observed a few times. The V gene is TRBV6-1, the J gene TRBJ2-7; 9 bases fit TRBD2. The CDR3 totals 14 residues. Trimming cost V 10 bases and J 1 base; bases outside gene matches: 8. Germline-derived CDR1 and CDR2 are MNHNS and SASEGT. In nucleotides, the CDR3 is TGTGCCACCACCACGGCGGGAGGGTCCTACGAGCAGTACTTC. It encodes CATTTAGGSYEQYF.

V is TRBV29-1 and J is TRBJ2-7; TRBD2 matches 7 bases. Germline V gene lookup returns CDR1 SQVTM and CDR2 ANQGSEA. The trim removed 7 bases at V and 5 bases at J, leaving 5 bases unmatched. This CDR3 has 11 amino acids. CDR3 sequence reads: CSGGTTHEQYF. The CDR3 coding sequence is TGCAGCGGTGGGACTACTCACGAGCAGTACTTC.

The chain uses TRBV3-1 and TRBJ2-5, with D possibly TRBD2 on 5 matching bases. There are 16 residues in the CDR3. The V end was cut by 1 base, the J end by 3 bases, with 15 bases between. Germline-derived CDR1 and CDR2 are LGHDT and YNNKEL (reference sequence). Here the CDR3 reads CASSQAFGRFEETQYF. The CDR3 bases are TGTGCCAGCAGCCAAGCGTTTGGGAGATTCGAAGAGACCCAGTACTTC.

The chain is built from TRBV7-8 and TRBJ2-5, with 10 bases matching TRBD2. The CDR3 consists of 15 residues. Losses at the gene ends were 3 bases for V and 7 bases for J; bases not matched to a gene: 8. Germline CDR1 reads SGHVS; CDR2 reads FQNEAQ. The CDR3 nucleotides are TGTGCCAGCAGCTTGAGCGGGGGGGCCTGGGGGACCCAGTACTTC. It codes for CASSLSGGAWGTQYF.

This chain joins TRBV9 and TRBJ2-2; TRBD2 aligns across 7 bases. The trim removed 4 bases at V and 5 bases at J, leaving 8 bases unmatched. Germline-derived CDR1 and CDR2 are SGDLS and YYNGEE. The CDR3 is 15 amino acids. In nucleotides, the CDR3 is TGTGCCAGCAGCCGACTGGGAGGGCCAACCGGGGAGCTGTTTTTT. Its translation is CASSRLGGPTGELFF.